One sample yielded the 10 T cell receptor beta chains listed below, sequenced in a study of blood T cell repertoires in COVID-19. Data came from immunoSEQ multiplex PCR; TCRdb stores just in-frame clones and leaves some out. This sample has under 200,000 clones, with more than 75% found just once. The sample was peripheral blood. The receptors come from a woman between 65 and 79 years old with COVID-19, enrolled during active disease.

This chain connects TRBV5-1 to TRBJ2-7, with D possibly being TRBD2 (5 bases). Trimming removed 4 bases from V and 3 bases from J, with 17 bases in between. The germline V gene encodes CDR1 SGHRS and CDR2 YFSETQ. CDR3 size: 15 residues. The CDR3 bases are TGCGCCAGCAGCCACGGCCGCCTAGCTGACTACGAGCAGTACTTC. Translating it yields CASSHGRLADYEQYF.

The V and J genes are TRBV19 and TRBJ2-3; 8 bases map to TRBD1. Per the germline V gene, CDR1 is LNHDA and CDR2 is SQIVND (reference sequence). This CDR3 contains 15 residues. V lost 3 bases, J lost 4 bases, and 6 bases stayed unmatched. In DNA form, the CDR3 reads TGTGCCAGTAGTATTACCGGACAGGGCGCAGATACGCAGTATTTT. Translating it yields CASSITGQGADTQYF.

The genes are TRBV29-1 and TRBJ2-7, with 12 bases that match TRBD2. J lost 0 bases, V lost 7 bases, and 4 bases had no gene match. Germline V gives CDR1 SQVTM, CDR2 ANQGSEA. The CDR3 loop spans 14 amino acids. In DNA form, the CDR3 reads TGCAGCGCCTCGACTAGCGGGAGCTCCTACGAGCAGTACTTC. Protein product: CSASTSGSSYEQYF.

V is TRBV2 and J is TRBJ1-5; possible D gene TRBD1, 6 bases. The germline V gene encodes CDR1 SNHLY and CDR2 FYNNEI. This CDR3 is built from 16 residues. V lost 6 bases and J 3 bases, leaving 18 bases between the germline ends. CDR3 amino acids: CASRAGEWGDNQPQHF. For the CDR3, the DNA is TGTGCCAGCAGGGCAGGGGAATGGGGTGACAATCAGCCCCAGCATTTT. Variable domain in full (rest from reference TRBV2 and TRBJ1-5): EPEVTQTPSHQVTQMGQEVILRCVPISNHLYFYWYRQILGQKVEFLVSFYNNEISEKSEIFDDQFSVERPDGSNFTLKIRSTKLEDSAMYFCASRAGEWGDNQPQHFGDGTRLSIL.

The chain recombines TRBV19 with TRBJ2-7; D uncertain. This CDR3 has 13 amino acids. Trimming stripped 2 bases from V and 4 bases from J, with 9 bases between. Germline V CDR1 and CDR2: LNHDA, SQIVND (reference sequence). The CDR3 region is CASSIRVRYEQYF. The CDR3 DNA reads TGTGCCAGTAGTATACGGGTCCGGTACGAGCAGTACTTC.

The chain carries TRBV19 and TRBJ2-7, with 9 bases lining up with TRBD1. The ends lost 4 bases at V and 6 bases at J; junction bases unmatched: 4. Germline-derived CDR1 and CDR2 are LNHDA and SQIVND (reference sequence). The CDR3 totals 13 residues. CDR3: CASSTGQGGEQYF. CDR3 nucleotide sequence: TGTGCCAGTAGTACGGGACAGGGCGGCGAGCAGTACTTC.

This sequence joins TRBV5-4 and TRBJ1-4; D remains ambiguous. The CDR3 is 16 residues long. The V end was cut by 3 bases, the J end by 7 bases, with 19 bases between. Germline values: CDR1 SGHNT, CDR2 YYREEE (reference sequence). The CDR3 region is CASSSNTGGVIEKLFF. The CDR3 nucleotides are TGTGCCAGCAGCTCGAACACCGGAGGTGTGATTGAAAAACTGTTTTTT.

V gene TRBV12-3 or TRBV12-4 combines with J gene TRBJ1-2, with 9 bases matching TRBD1. This CDR3 has 13 residues. The junction had 6 bases not matched to a gene; V was cut back by 5 bases and J by 8 bases. This CDR3 reads CASSPGQGRGYTF. In DNA form, the CDR3 reads TGTGCCAGCAGTCCTGGACAGGGGCGCGGCTACACCTTC.

The V gene is TRBV5-5, the J gene TRBJ1-5, with 7 positions matching TRBD1. V trimming: 3 bases; J trimming: 2 bases; junction bases outside the gene matches: 2. The CDR3 covers 14 residues. In germline, CDR1 is SGHKS, CDR2 YYEKEE (reference sequence). The CDR3 loop is CASSSGTGNQPQHF. Here the CDR3 DNA reads TGTGCCAGCAGCTCCGGGACAGGCAATCAGCCCCAGCATTTT.

The chain recombines TRBV28 with TRBJ1-6, with unresolved D. CDR1 is MDHEN and CDR2 is SYDVKM in the germline V gene. CDR3 length equals 16 residues. The V gene lost 5 bases and the J gene lost 0 bases, with 11 bases spanning the gap. The CDR3 loop is CASSLLQSSYNSPLHF. The CDR3 DNA reads TGTGCCAGCAGTCTATTACAGAGCTCCTATAATTCACCCCTCCACTTT.